This T cell receptor beta chain originates from a study of blood T cells in healthy people across ages. In the case of this clonotype: Its antigen is currently unknown.

It was with a sample-barcoded 5' primer and a J-beta primer mix that a second PCR of roughly 6 to 12 cycles was run. TCRdb fed the 5' RACE reads into MiXCR, producing one record per CDR3 protein. Of around 2 million distinct CDR3 sequences listed, around 40% are singletons. Study-level points and caveats: Researchers deemed the diversity estimates from one million T cells underestimates. PBMCs left unsorted prevented a conclusive naive versus antigen-experienced comparison.

The V end was cut by 5 bases, the J end by 0 bases, with 23 bases between. This CDR3 contains 19 residues. Germline CDR1 reads SEHNR; CDR2 reads FQNEAQ (reference sequence). This rearrangement joins TRBV7-9 to TRBJ1-3, with D perhaps TRBD1 (5 bases). The TCR originated in a human donor in good health. Specimen: blood. The CDR3 protein is CASSLVAWADIGSGNTIYF. Here the CDR3 DNA reads TGTGCCAGCAGCCTTGTAGCTTGGGCGGACATCGGCTCTGGAAACACCATATATTTT.